Following are 9 T cell receptor beta chains from one sample sequenced in a study of cytomegalovirus exposure and HLA in healthy donors. Produced via immunoSEQ multiplex PCR; TCRdb's table is partial and in-frame only. The sample includes 150,000 to 170,000 clones, around 84% seen only once; the top ten take 2.1%. Sequencing was performed on PBMCs. Receptors originate from a human donor in good health.

The chain has TRBV15 and TRBJ2-4; 9 positions match TRBD1. V gave up 1 base and J gave up 4 bases; unmatched junction bases: 2. Germline CDR1 is LNHNV and CDR2 is YYDKDF (reference sequence). The CDR3 is 15 residues long. The CDR3, as DNA: TGTGCCACCAGCAGAGCGGGGACAGGGAAAAACATTCAGTACTTC. This encodes CATSRAGTGKNIQYF. The full variable domain, with the rest looked up from reference TRBV15 and TRBJ2-4, is DAMVIQNPRYQVTQFGKPVTLSCSQTLNHNVMYWYQQKSSQAPKLLFHYYDKDFNNEADTPDNFQSRRPNTSFCFLDIRSPGLGDTAMYLCATSRAGTGKNIQYFGAGTRLSVL.

The chain recombines TRBV2 with TRBJ1-2; D remains unclear. Germline V gene data show CDR1 as SNHLY and CDR2 as FYNNEI. This CDR3 contains 13 residues. V lost 4 bases and J lost 3, with 9 bases in between. The CDR3 loop reads CASSGGADYGYTF. In nucleotides, the CDR3 is TGTGCCAGCAGTGGGGGAGCCGACTATGGCTACACCTTC.

The V call is TRBV5-4, the J call TRBJ1-2; tentatively, D is TRBD1 (5 bases). Trimming removed 2 bases from V and 2 bases from J, with 7 bases in between. The CDR3 is 13 residues long. Per germline, CDR1 SGHNT and CDR2 YYREEE (reference sequence). The chain's CDR3 is CASSFTGNYGYTF. The DNA for the CDR3 is TGTGCCAGCAGCTTTACAGGAAACTATGGCTACACCTTC.

V gene TRBV6-5 combines with J gene TRBJ1-6, with TRBD1 matching 7 bases. V was pared by 4 bases and J by 9 bases, with 6 bases of the junction left unmatched. Germline-derived CDR1 and CDR2 are MNHEY and SVGAGI. The CDR3 runs to 14 residues. The DNA for the CDR3 is TGTGCCAGCAGTTTACAGGGGATAGGTTCACCCCTCCACTTT. Translated: CASSLQGIGSPLHF.

The chain uses TRBV5-1 and TRBJ2-1, with 8 bases aligning to TRBD2. V lost 4 bases to trimming and J lost 5 bases; unmatched junction nucleotides: 14. The CDR3 is made up of 17 amino acids. Germline lookup yields CDR1 SGHRS and CDR2 YFSETQ. The CDR3 is CASSPQRSGGPNNEQFF. CDR3 in DNA: TGCGCCAGCAGCCCCCAAAGGTCGGGGGGGCCGAACAATGAGCAGTTCTTC. Based on the CDR3 plus reference TRBV5-1 and TRBJ2-1, the full variable domain is KAGVTQTPRYLIKTRGQQVTLSCSPISGHRSVSWYQQTPGQGLQFLFEYFSETQRNKGNFPGRFSGRQFSNSRSEMNVSTLELGDSALYLCASSPQRSGGPNNEQFFGPGTRLTVL.

The J gene is TRBJ2-2, the V gene TRBV27, with D possibly being TRBD1 (6 bases). The CDR3 contains 16 residues. From germline, CDR1 is MNHEY and CDR2 SMNVEV (reference sequence). The V gene lost 7 bases and the J gene lost 0 bases, with 15 bases spanning the gap. The CDR3 region has the DNA TGTGCCAGCATGACAGGCCATTCCCCGAACACCGGGGAGCTGTTTTTT. As protein: CASMTGHSPNTGELFF.

The V call is TRBV30, the J call TRBJ2-7; TRBD1 is a possible D gene (5 bases). Trimming left V 0 bases short and J 6 bases short, with 12 bases between. The germline gives CDR1 GTSNPN, CDR2 SVGIG (reference sequence). This CDR3 spans 13 amino acids. CDR3 sequence (DNA): TGTGCCTGGAGTGTCGCAGGGTTGCGCGAGCAGTACTTC. As protein: CAWSVAGLREQYF.

The genes are TRBV4-3 and TRBJ1-5, with TRBD1 identical over 9 bases. V was clipped by 0 bases and J by 6 bases; unmatched bases: 6. This CDR3 contains 16 residues. Germline V gene lookup returns CDR1 LGHNA and CDR2 YSLEER. The CDR3 bases are TGCGCCAGCAGCCAAGATTGGGGACAGGGAGGTCAGCCCCAGCATTTT. Its translation is CASSQDWGQGGQPQHF.

The CDR3 loop reads CASTRPRDRSAYEQYF. The CDR3 bases are TGTGCCAGCACCCGACCGAGGGACAGGAGTGCCTACGAGCAGTACTTC. This rearrangement joins TRBV2 to TRBJ2-7, with 8 bases lining up with TRBD1. Germline V gene lookup returns CDR1 SNHLY and CDR2 FYNNEI. V trimming: 7 bases; J trimming: 2 bases; junction bases outside the gene matches: 13. This CDR3 spans 16 amino acids.